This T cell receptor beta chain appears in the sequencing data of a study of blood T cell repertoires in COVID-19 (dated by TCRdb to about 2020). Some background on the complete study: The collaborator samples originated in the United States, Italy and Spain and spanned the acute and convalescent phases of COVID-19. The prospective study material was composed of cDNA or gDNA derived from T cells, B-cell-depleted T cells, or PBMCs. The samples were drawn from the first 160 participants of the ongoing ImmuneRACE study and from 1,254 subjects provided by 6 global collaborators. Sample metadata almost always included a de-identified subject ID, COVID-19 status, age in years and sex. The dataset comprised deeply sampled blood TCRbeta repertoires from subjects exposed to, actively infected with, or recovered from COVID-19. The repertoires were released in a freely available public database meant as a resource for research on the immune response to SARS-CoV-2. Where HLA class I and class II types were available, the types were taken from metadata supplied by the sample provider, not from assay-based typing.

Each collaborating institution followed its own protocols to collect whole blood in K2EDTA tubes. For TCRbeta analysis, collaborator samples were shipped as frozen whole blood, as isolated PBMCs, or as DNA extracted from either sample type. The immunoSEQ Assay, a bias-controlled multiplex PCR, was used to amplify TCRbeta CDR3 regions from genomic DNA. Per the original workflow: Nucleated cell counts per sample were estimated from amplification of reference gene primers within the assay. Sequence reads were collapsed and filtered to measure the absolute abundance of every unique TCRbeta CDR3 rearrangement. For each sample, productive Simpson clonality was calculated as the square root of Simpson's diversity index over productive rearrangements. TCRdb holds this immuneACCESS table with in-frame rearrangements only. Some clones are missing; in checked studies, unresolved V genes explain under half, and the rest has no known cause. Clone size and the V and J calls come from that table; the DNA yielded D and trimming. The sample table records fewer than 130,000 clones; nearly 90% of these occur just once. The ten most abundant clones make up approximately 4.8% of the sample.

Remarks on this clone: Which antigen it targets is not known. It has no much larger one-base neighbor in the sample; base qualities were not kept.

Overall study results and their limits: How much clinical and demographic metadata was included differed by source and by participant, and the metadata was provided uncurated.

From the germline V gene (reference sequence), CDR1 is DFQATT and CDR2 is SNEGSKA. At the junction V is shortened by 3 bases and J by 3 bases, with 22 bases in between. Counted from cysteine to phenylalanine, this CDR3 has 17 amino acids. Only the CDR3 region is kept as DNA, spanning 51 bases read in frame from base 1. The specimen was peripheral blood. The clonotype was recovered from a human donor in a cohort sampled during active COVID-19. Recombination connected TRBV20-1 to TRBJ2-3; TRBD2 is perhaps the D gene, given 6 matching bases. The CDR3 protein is CSASPPHGWGETDTQYF. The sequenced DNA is TGCAGTGCTAGTCCCCCCCACGGATGGGGGGAAACAGATACGCAGTATTTT.